This T cell receptor beta chain was retrieved from a study of cytotoxic CD8 clonotypes in ibrutinib-treated CLL. Libraries were prepared by immunoSEQ multiplex PCR; TCRdb keeps only in-frame clonotypes and omits some of them. The table has over 140,000 clones, 80% seen once. The V end was cut by 2 bases, the J end by 7 bases, with 10 bases between. This CDR3 has 13 residues. Germline assignment: CDR1 SGHRS and CDR2 YFSETQ. The material was PBMCs, obtained after 36 months of ibrutinib treatment. This rearrangement joins TRBV5-1 to TRBJ1-5; no firm D call. The receptor was derived from a human donor with chronic lymphocytic leukemia. The chain's CDR3 is CASSFLREQPQHF. CDR3 DNA sequence: TGCGCCAGCAGCTTTCTCCGGGAGCAGCCCCAGCATTTT. Filled out from reference TRBV5-1 and TRBJ1-5, the complete variable domain reads KAGVTQTPRYLIKTRGQQVTLSCSPISGHRSVSWYQQTPGQGLQFLFEYFSETQRNKGNFPGRFSGRQFSNSRSEMNVSTLELGDSALYLCASSFLREQPQHFGDGTRLSIL.